The T cell receptor beta chain described here comes from a study of blood T cell repertoires in COVID-19. This CDR3 is 13 amino acids long. Trimming took off 5 bases at V and 2 bases at J, with 10 bases between the two ends. Libraries were prepared by immunoSEQ multiplex PCR; TCRdb keeps only in-frame clonotypes and omits some of them. Seen here are approximately 84,000 clones, under 85% observed once, and the top ten hold around 27%. This TCR was recovered from a woman of 80 years or more with acute or convalescent COVID-19. The chain has TRBV12-3 or TRBV12-4 and TRBJ2-7; perhaps TRBD2 as D (6 bases). The sequenced sample was peripheral blood. CDR3 protein: CASSEGLTYEQYF. CDR3 bases: TGTGCCAGCAGTGAGGGACTGACCTACGAGCAGTACTTC.